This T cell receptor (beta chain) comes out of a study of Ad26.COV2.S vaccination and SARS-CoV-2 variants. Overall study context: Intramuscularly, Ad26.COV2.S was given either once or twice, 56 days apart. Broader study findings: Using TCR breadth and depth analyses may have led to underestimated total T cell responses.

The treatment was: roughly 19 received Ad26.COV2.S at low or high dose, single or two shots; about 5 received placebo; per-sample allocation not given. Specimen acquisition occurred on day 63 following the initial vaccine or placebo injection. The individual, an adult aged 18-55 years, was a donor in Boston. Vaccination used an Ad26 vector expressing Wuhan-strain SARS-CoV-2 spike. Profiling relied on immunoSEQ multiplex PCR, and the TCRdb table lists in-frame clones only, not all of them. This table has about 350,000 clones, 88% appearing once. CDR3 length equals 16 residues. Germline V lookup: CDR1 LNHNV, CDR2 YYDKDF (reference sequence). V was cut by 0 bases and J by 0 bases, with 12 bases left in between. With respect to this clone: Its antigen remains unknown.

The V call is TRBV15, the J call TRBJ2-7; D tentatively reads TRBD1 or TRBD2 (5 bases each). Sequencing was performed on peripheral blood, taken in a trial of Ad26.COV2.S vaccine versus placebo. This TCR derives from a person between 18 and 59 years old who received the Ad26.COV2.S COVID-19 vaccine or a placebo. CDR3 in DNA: TGTGCCACCAGCAGAGATCTAGGGACGGGCTCCTACGAGCAGTACTTC. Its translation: CATSRDLGTGSYEQYF.